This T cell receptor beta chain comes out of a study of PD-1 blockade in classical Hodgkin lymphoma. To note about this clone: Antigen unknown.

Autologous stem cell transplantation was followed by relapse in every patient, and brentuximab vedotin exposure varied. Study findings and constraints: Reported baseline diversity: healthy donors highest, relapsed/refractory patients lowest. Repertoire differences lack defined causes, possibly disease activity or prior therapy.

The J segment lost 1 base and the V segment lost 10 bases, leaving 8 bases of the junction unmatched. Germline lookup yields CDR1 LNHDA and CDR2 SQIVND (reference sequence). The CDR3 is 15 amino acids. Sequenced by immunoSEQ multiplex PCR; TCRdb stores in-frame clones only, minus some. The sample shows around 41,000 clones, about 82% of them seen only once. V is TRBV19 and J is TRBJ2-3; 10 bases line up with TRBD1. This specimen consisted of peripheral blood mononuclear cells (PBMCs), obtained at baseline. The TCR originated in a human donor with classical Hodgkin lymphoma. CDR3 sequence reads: CATRDRGPGTDTQYF. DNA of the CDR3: TGTGCCACCCGGGACAGGGGTCCGGGCACAGATACGCAGTATTTT.